This TCR beta chain was observed in a study of T-cell memory formation after mild COVID-19. Study-wide findings and caveats: Mainly in CM and EM were contracting CD4+ clones; CD8+ were in EMRA.

As for this clonotype: Its antigen remains unidentified.

Germline values: CDR1 LNHNV, CDR2 YYDKDF (reference sequence). CDR3 length: 14 residues. V lost 3 bases and J lost 2, with 10 bases in between. Barcoded TCR alpha and TCR beta cDNA libraries with UMIs came from 5'RACE using constant-segment primers. TCRdb independently ran MiXCR on the 5' RACE reads; one entry per CDR3 protein. The profile covers hundreds of thousands of distinct CDR3 sequences, with 20% to 25% appearing a single time and 12% taken by the ten largest. The chain recombines TRBV15 with TRBJ1-2, with D hard to call. This sequence originates from an adult woman who had mild COVID-19 (a few samples of this study predate the infection). Cell type and time point are not known. Sequenced material: PBMCs or a T cell subset sorted from them (not recorded which). In DNA, the CDR3 is TGTGCCACCAGCAGCTTCAGCGAAAACTATGGCTACACCTTC. Its protein product is CATSSFSENYGYTF. Variable domain in full (rest from reference TRBV15 and TRBJ1-2): DAMVIQNPRYQVTQFGKPVTLSCSQTLNHNVMYWYQQKSSQAPKLLFHYYDKDFNNEADTPDNFQSRRPNTSFCFLDIRSPGLGDTAMYLCATSSFSENYGYTFGSGTRLTVV.